These 26 T cell receptor beta chains were sequenced from one sample in a study of cytomegalovirus exposure and HLA in healthy donors. The PCR had 60 Vbeta and 13 Jbeta primers. The protocol was immunoSEQ multiplex PCR, while the TCRdb copy is restricted to in-frame clones and leaves out a portion. The sample records nearly 200,000 clones, over 60% being singletons. Sequenced sample: PBMCs. Receptors originate from a woman aged 25 to 39 in good health and CMV-seropositive.

The CDR3 DNA reads as TGTGCCAGCAGTCTCCCCGTCGGAGGGGTCAATGAGCAGTTCTTC. Protein sequence: CASSLPVGGVNEQFF. The J gene is TRBJ2-1, the V gene TRBV28, with D possibly being TRBD2 (6 bases). The ends were cut back, 5 bases at V and 6 bases at J, with 17 bases in the middle. The CDR3 is 15 residues long. Germline V CDR1 and CDR2: MDHEN, SYDVKM.

V gene TRBV6-1 combines with J gene TRBJ1-2, with D tentatively TRBD1 (5 bases). This CDR3 comprises 14 residues. CDR1 and CDR2 from the germline V gene are MNHNS and SASEGT. The germline V and J ends were trimmed by 8 bases and 2 bases, with 15 bases remaining between them. The CDR3 DNA sequence: TGTGCCAGCGATCAATCCGGGGGGAACTATGGCTACACCTTC. It is translated as CASDQSGGNYGYTF.

The genes are TRBV9 and TRBJ2-1; 9 bases align to TRBD1. The CDR3 sequence is 16 residues long. From germline, CDR1 is SGDLS and CDR2 YYNGEE. After removal of 3 bases from V and 3 bases from J, the junction contained 7 bases not matched to a gene. CDR3: CASSAGTGRVYNEQFF. The CDR3 region has the DNA TGTGCCAGCAGCGCCGGGACAGGGAGGGTCTACAATGAGCAGTTCTTC.

This clone was counted a single time. The V call is TRBV5-4, the J call TRBJ2-1; TRBD2 might be the D (6 bases). The CDR3 consists of 15 residues. Looked up from germline, CDR1 is SGHNT and CDR2 is YYREEE (reference sequence). V lost 2 bases and J 7 bases, leaving 16 bases between the germline ends. The CDR3 spells CASSFGGTNDNEQFF. In DNA, the CDR3 is TGTGCCAGCAGCTTTGGCGGGACGAACGATAATGAGCAGTTCTTC.

In its sample, this clone was seen a few times. CDR3 in DNA: TGTGCCAGCAGCGTAGCCGGACAGGTCAACTATGGCTACACCTTC. Amino acids: CASSVAGQVNYGYTF. The rearrangement joins TRBV9 to TRBJ1-2; 7 bases are a match to TRBD1. Germline lookup yields CDR1 SGDLS and CDR2 YYNGEE. The CDR3 runs to 15 residues. V dropped 0 bases and J dropped 2; count of bases not matched to a gene: 4.

This clone has a handful of counts. The genes are TRBV5-6 and TRBJ2-5, with 10 bases that match TRBD2. V dropped 7 bases and J dropped 4; count of bases not matched to a gene: 7. The CDR3 sequence is 14 residues long. Germline V gene data show CDR1 as SGHDT and CDR2 as YYEEEE. CDR3: CASGNSGGRETQYF. CDR3 in DNA: TGTGCCAGCGGCAATAGCGGGGGGCGAGAGACCCAGTACTTC. Looking up the rest from reference TRBV5-6 and TRBJ2-5 gives the full variable domain: DAGVTQSPTHLIKTRGQQVTLRCSPKSGHDTVSWYQQALGQGPQFIFQYYEEEERQRGNFPDRFSGHQFPNYSSELNVNALLLGDSALYLCASGNSGGRETQYFGPGTRLLVL.

V gene TRBV5-4 combines with J gene TRBJ1-6; a possible D gene is TRBD1 (6 bases). The CDR3 has 14 residues. CDR1 is SGHNT, CDR2 YYREEE, per germline (reference sequence). Trimming pared 4 bases from V and 7 bases from J, leaving 12 bases between. The CDR3, as DNA: TGTGCCAGCAGCCGGGAACAGGGAAATTCACCCCTCCACTTT. This sequence encodes CASSREQGNSPLHF.

CDR3 DNA: TGTGCCAGCAGCTTTTACGTGGGGCGGGAGAACACCGGGGAGCTGTTTTTT. Translation: CASSFYVGRENTGELFF. The chain employs TRBV7-3 and TRBJ2-2; D is perhaps TRBD2 (6 bases). Trimming left V 3 bases short and J 1 base short, with 15 bases between. CDR3 length: 17 amino acids. Germline V gene lookup returns CDR1 SGHTA and CDR2 FQGTGA.

The J gene is TRBJ1-2, the V gene TRBV7-8; 8 bases map to TRBD1. Germline V gene lookup returns CDR1 SGHVS and CDR2 FQNEAQ. Trimming cost V 0 bases and J 8 bases; bases outside gene matches: 17. The CDR3 totals 18 residues. CDR3 bases: TGTGCCAGCAGCTTAGCGCTTGGACAGGGAGTAGTTTCGTCGGGCTACACCTTC. This codes for CASSLALGQGVVSSGYTF.

The rearrangement links TRBV7-6 to TRBJ2-1; tentatively, D is TRBD2 (5 bases). The CDR3 runs to 15 residues. Trimming stripped 1 base from V and 0 bases from J, with 7 bases between. Germline CDR1 SGHVS, CDR2 FNYEAQ. The CDR3 loop is CASSLDRGSYNEQFF. The CDR3 coding sequence is TGTGCCAGCAGCTTAGACCGGGGCTCCTACAATGAGCAGTTCTTC.

This sequence joins TRBV7-2 and TRBJ2-3; D is ambiguous. This CDR3 comprises 13 residues. Per germline, CDR1 SGHTA and CDR2 FQGNSA. Trimming took off 5 bases at V and 3 bases at J, with 9 bases between the two ends. CDR3: CASSRERTDTQYF. The CDR3 DNA is TGTGCCAGCAGCCGCGAACGGACAGATACGCAGTATTTT.

The rearrangement links TRBV4-2 to TRBJ2-3; possible D gene TRBD2, 5 bases. Looked up from germline, CDR1 is LGHNA and CDR2 is YNFKEQ. This CDR3 is built from 16 residues. V was clipped by 1 base and J by 2 bases, with 13 bases between them. The CDR3 spells CASSQGVYGDTDTQYF. DNA of the CDR3: TGTGCCAGCAGCCAAGGGGTTTACGGGGACACAGATACGCAGTATTTT.

The J gene is TRBJ2-4, the V gene TRBV5-6; 9 nucleotides agree with TRBD1. V gave up 4 bases and J gave up 2 bases; unmatched junction bases: 4. The CDR3 loop spans 15 amino acids. CDR1 and CDR2 (germline): SGHDT, YYEEEE. CDR3 in amino acids: CASSPNRGPKNIQYF. CDR3 nucleotides: TGTGCCAGCAGCCCAAACAGGGGGCCCAAAAACATTCAGTACTTC.

The rearrangement joins TRBV7-9 to TRBJ1-4, with D maybe TRBD1 (5 bases). V was shortened by 5 bases and J by 8 bases, with 15 bases between the two germline ends. The CDR3 runs 14 residues. The V gene's germline CDR1 is SEHNR and CDR2 FQNEAQ (reference sequence). CDR3: CASSRTRNLEKLFF. The CDR3 DNA reads TGTGCCAGCAGCCGGACAAGAAACCTGGAAAAACTGTTTTTT.

This chain connects TRBV4-1 to TRBJ2-5; 8 bases match TRBD2. V lost 2 bases and J lost 0; bases outside the gene matches: 8. The CDR3 runs to 17 residues. Germline V gene sequence: CDR1 MGHRA, CDR2 YSYEKL. DNA of the CDR3: TGCGCCAGCAGCCAAATAAGGCAGCGGGGGAACCAAGAGACCCAGTACTTC. Translating gives CASSQIRQRGNQETQYF.

In its sample, this clone was seen a few times. The V and J genes are TRBV7-2 and TRBJ2-1; 11 bases are a match to TRBD2. The CDR3 has 16 residues. Trimming cost V 9 bases and J 10 bases; bases outside gene matches: 17. Germline V gene data show CDR1 as SGHTA and CDR2 as FQGNSA. The CDR3 bases are TGTGCCAGTATCTCCCAGCGCCTAGCGGGGGGCCTGGAGCAGTTCTTC. This gives the protein CASISQRLAGGLEQFF.

The genes are TRBV18 and TRBJ1-2, with 8 bases matching TRBD1. The CDR3 spans 14 residues. After removal of 1 base from V and 4 bases from J, the junction contained 2 bases not matched to a gene. Germline-derived CDR1 and CDR2 are KGHSH and LQKENI. This chain's CDR3 is CASSPLGQGYGYTF. The CDR3 bases are TGTGCCAGCTCACCACTCGGACAGGGCTATGGCTACACCTTC.

The rearrangement uses TRBV18 and TRBJ2-5; TRBD1 might be the D (6 bases). The germline gives CDR1 KGHSH, CDR2 LQKENI. This CDR3 is built from 13 residues. V lost 8 bases to trimming and J lost 1 base, with 11 bases between them. The CDR3 loop reads CASLQGFQETQYF. The CDR3 nucleotides are TGTGCCAGCCTACAGGGATTCCAAGAGACCCAGTACTTC.

This clone was seen just once. J is TRBJ2-4 and V is TRBV6-5, with D perhaps matching TRBD1 (6 bases). CDR3 length: 15 residues. Germline assignment: CDR1 MNHEY and CDR2 SVGAGI. V was cut by 6 bases and J by 0 bases, with 12 bases left in between. Here the CDR3 reads CASRVGGSAKNIQYF. In DNA form, the CDR3 reads TGTGCCAGCAGAGTAGGGGGATCAGCCAAAAACATTCAGTACTTC.

The CDR3 here is CASSHEGTSKQFF. In nucleotides, the CDR3 is TGCGCCAGCAGCCATGAAGGGACTAGTAAGCAGTTCTTC. The V call is TRBV4-3, the J call TRBJ2-1, with 8 bases fitting TRBD2. Germline V lookup: CDR1 LGHNA, CDR2 YSLEER. V gave up 3 bases and J gave up 11 bases; unmatched junction bases: 6. The CDR3 runs to 13 residues.

The chain uses TRBV5-1 and TRBJ2-2; 8 positions agree with TRBD1. The CDR3 consists of 15 residues. CDR1 and CDR2 (germline): SGHRS, YFSETQ. J lost 5 bases, V lost 4 bases, and 7 bases had no gene match. In DNA form, the CDR3 reads TGCGCCAGCAGCGAAACAGGGGGTAGGACCGGGGAGCTGTTTTTT. It codes for CASSETGGRTGELFF.

This chain's CDR3 is CASSVISSSNYGYTF. The CDR3, as DNA: TGTGCCAGCAGCGTAATTTCAAGCTCTAACTATGGCTACACCTTC. This chain connects TRBV9 to TRBJ1-2; D not resolved. In germline, CDR1 is SGDLS, CDR2 YYNGEE. This CDR3 is built from 15 residues. The V and J ends lost 1 base and 0 bases respectively, with 10 bases between them.

V is TRBV18 and J is TRBJ2-3, with 8 bases lining up with TRBD1. The germline CDR1 and CDR2 sequences are KGHSH and LQKENI. This CDR3 region has 15 residues. J lost 5 bases, V lost 2 bases, and 6 bases had no gene match. DNA of the CDR3: TGTGCCAGCTCACCAATAGGACAGGGTGTAGATACGCAGTATTTT. It codes for CASSPIGQGVDTQYF.

This chain connects TRBV19 to TRBJ2-5; 7 bases are a match to TRBD2. The junction had 2 bases not matched to a gene; V was cut back by 2 bases and J by 5 bases. The CDR3 consists of 13 residues. Germline V CDR1 and CDR2: LNHDA, SQIVND (reference sequence). The CDR3 here is CASSISGKETQYF. CDR3 sequence (DNA): TGTGCCAGTAGTATAAGCGGGAAGGAGACCCAGTACTTC.

This chain connects TRBV19 to TRBJ2-7, with 8 bases lining up with TRBD2. Looked up from germline, CDR1 is LNHDA and CDR2 is SQIVND (reference sequence). V lost 6 bases, J lost 3 bases, and 7 bases stayed unmatched. The CDR3 length is 14 residues. CDR3 sequence reads: CASRVAGSGYEQYF. DNA for the CDR3: TGTGCCAGTAGGGTAGCGGGATCGGGCTACGAGCAGTACTTC.

As to this clone: Other DNA sequences of this sample code for an identical CDR3. V and J are TRBV7-2 and TRBJ2-7; unclear D gene. CDR3 length equals 13 residues. Per the germline V gene, CDR1 is SGHTA and CDR2 is FQGNSA. V lost 1 base to trimming and J lost 3 bases, with 7 bases between them. The CDR3 DNA is TGTGCCAGCAGCTTAGGACTGATCTACGAGCAGTACTTC. This translates into CASSLGLIYEQYF.